The rows below give T cell receptor beta chains drawn from one sample of a study of cytomegalovirus exposure and HLA in healthy donors. Assay: immunoSEQ multiplex PCR; the TCRdb copy retains only in-frame clones and omits some. Of about 110,000 clones listed, approximately 81% were seen once; the top ten hold approximately 2.2%. Sequenced sample: PBMCs. All receptors derive from a man between 25 and 39 years old in good health and CMV-seronegative. Each CDR3 is given with its conserved first and last residue. D genes are given only for firm matches. The listing skips clone size in some rows; elsewhere it reads once, few, many or a size class.

CDR3aa	CDR3nt	v_gene	d_gene	abundance	j_gene
CASRSQGSANEKLFF	TGTGCCAGCAGGTCACAGGGGTCGGCTAATGAAAAACTGTTTTTT	TRBV2	TRBD1	NA	TRBJ1-4
CASSSPGTGDEKLFF	TGTGCCAGCAGTTCCCCCGGGACGGGGGATGAAAAACTGTTTTTT	TRBV28	NA	NA	TRBJ1-4
CASSFSGAPGEAFF	TGTGCCAGCAGCTTCTCCGGAGCTCCCGGGGAAGCTTTCTTT	TRBV11-2	NA	NA	TRBJ1-1
CASSLARAAGELFF	TGTGCCAGCAGCTTGGCGAGGGCGGCCGGGGAGCTGTTTTTT	TRBV5-5	NA	NA	TRBJ2-2
CASTPRGTSETQYF	TGTGCCAGCACGCCCCGGGGGACCTCGGAGACCCAGTACTTC	TRBV13	NA	NA	TRBJ2-5
CAAGANLYEQYF	TGTGCCGCAGGGGCAAATCTATACGAGCAGTACTTC	TRBV27	NA	NA	TRBJ2-7
CASSDSSSGGSVKQYF	TGTGCCAGCAGTGACTCGAGTAGCGGGGGGTCCGTGAAGCAGTATTTT	TRBV6-4	TRBD2	few	TRBJ2-3
CASSYSQGAYEQYF	TGTGCCAGCAGTTACTCGCAGGGCGCCTACGAGCAGTACTTC	TRBV6-5	NA	NA	TRBJ2-7
CSSQDGYTF	TGCAGTTCGCAGGATGGCTACACCTTC	TRBV20-1	NA	NA	TRBJ1-2
CASSYRDRDGYTF	TGCGCCAGCAGCTACCGGGACAGGGATGGCTACACCTTC	TRBV5-1	TRBD1	NA	TRBJ1-2
CSSSQGGEKLFF	TGTTCCAGCAGCCAGGGGGGCGAAAAACTGTTTTTT	TRBV7-9	TRBD1	NA	TRBJ1-4
CASSAVGGTIYF	TGTGCCAGCAGCGCCGTAGGCGGCACCATATATTTT	TRBV9	NA	NA	TRBJ1-3
CSVGTSVAYEQYF	TGCAGCGTTGGGACTAGCGTGGCCTACGAGCAGTACTTC	TRBV29-1	TRBD2	NA	TRBJ2-7
CASSPGGEAEAFF	TGTGCCAGTAGTCCCGGGGGGGAGGCTGAAGCTTTCTTT	TRBV19	NA	NA	TRBJ1-1
CASSLLSSGGTQYF	TGTGCTAGCAGCTTACTGTCTAGCGGGGGGACCCAGTACTTC	TRBV7-7	TRBD2	few	TRBJ2-5
CASSAGTDMNTEAFF	TGTGCCAGCAGCGCCGGGACAGATATGAACACTGAAGCTTTCTTT	TRBV9	TRBD1	few	TRBJ1-1
CASSPRSSYEQYF	TGTGCCAGCTCACCACGTAGCAGCTACGAGCAGTACTTC	TRBV18	NA	NA	TRBJ2-7
CSVEQGSNEQFF	TGCAGCGTCGAACAGGGTTCCAATGAGCAGTTCTTC	TRBV29-1	NA	few	TRBJ2-1
CASSLGQVQTNTEAFF	TGCGCCAGCAGCTTGGGGCAGGTTCAGACGAACACTGAAGCTTTCTTT	TRBV5-1	NA	NA	TRBJ1-1
CASSPSSYEQYF	TGTGCCAGCTCACCGAGCTCCTACGAGCAGTACTTC	TRBV18	NA	NA	TRBJ2-7
CASRSLGQGMKLFF	TGTGCCAGCAGGAGCCTAGGACAGGGGATGAAACTGTTTTTT	TRBV27	TRBD1	once	TRBJ1-4
CASSPTGEHSPLHF	TGTGCCAGCAGTCCGACAGGGGAACATTCACCCCTCCACTTT	TRBV6-5	TRBD1	few	TRBJ1-6
CASSQLTSGGNQPQHF	TGCGCCAGCAGCCAGCTTACTTCAGGGGGCAATCAGCCCCAGCATTTT	TRBV4-1	NA	NA	TRBJ1-5
CASSLATAQETQYF	TGTGCCAGCAGCTTAGCAACAGCCCAAGAGACCCAGTACTTC	TRBV7-6	NA	NA	TRBJ2-5
CASSVLSGGGELFF	TGTGCCAGCAGCGTGCTATCTGGAGGCGGGGAGCTGTTTTTT	TRBV9	NA	NA	TRBJ2-2
CASSPSTGVSNQPQHF	TGTGCCAGCTCACCCTCGACAGGGGTAAGCAATCAGCCCCAGCATTTT	TRBV18	TRBD1	once	TRBJ1-5